This TCR beta chain was documented in a study of cytomegalovirus exposure and HLA in healthy donors. Findings of the study overall: Both high specificity and high sensitivity reportedly marked the classifier's diagnosis of cytomegalovirus status. Reportedly, a later analysis found an Asian-associated ancestry cluster had fewer N-insertions than the roughly 700-donor mean. The study labeled fewer than 200 TCR beta chains cytomegalovirus-associated.

Primers: 60 Vbeta forward and 13 Jbeta reverse. In the authors' methods: An analysis performed later counted around 86 million unique TCR beta chains (roughly 11 million of them shared). Sequencing used immunoSEQ multiplex PCR; TCRdb keeps in-frame clones, though not all of them. That table is the source of V, J and clone size, and D and trimming were worked out from the DNA. The data hold 90,000 to 110,000 clones, with around 81% observed a single time. Worth noting for this clone: What it recognizes is unknown.

In germline, CDR1 is SGHKS, CDR2 YYEKEE (reference sequence). The CDR3 has 14 residues. With 1 base removed from V and 1 base from J, the gap between germline ends came to 8 bases. The sequenced sample was PBMCs. This receptor was obtained from a woman between 25 and 40 years old in good health and CMV-seronegative. V and J are TRBV5-5 and TRBJ1-1; tentative D call: TRBD1 (6 bases). The CDR3 sequence: CASSLQGPNTEAFF. CDR3 nucleotides: TGTGCCAGCAGCTTGCAGGGGCCGAACACTGAAGCTTTCTTT.